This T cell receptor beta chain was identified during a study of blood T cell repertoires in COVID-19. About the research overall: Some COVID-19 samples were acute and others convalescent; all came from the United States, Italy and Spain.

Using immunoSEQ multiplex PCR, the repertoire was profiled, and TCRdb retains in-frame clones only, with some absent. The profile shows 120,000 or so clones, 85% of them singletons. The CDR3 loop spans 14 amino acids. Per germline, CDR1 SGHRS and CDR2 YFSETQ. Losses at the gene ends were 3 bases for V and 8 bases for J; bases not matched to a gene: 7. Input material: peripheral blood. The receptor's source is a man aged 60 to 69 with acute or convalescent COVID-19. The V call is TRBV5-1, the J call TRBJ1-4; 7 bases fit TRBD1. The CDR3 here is CASSYSGQEEKLFF. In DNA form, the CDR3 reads TGCGCCAGCAGCTACTCAGGACAGGAGGAAAAACTGTTTTTT.